The 9 T cell receptor beta chains reported below all come from one sample, sequenced in a study of technical replicates of blood from a few donors. Repertoires were generated with immunoSEQ multiplex PCR, while TCRdb's copy carries only in-frame clones and drops some. This repertoire shows tens of thousands of clones, approximately 94% found once; its top ten account for approximately 0.4%. The sample taken for sequencing was T cells isolated from PBMCs. These receptor sequences come from a human donor in good health.

This chain joins TRBV6-6 and TRBJ2-1; TRBD2 matches 12 bases. This CDR3 comprises 16 residues. With 3 bases clipped from V and 6 bases from J, the junction kept 6 bases outside the gene matches. Germline CDR1 is MNHNY and CDR2 is SVGAGI (reference sequence). This chain's CDR3 is CASSYTASGRANEQFF. The DNA for the CDR3 is TGTGCCAGCAGTTATACAGCTAGCGGGAGGGCCAATGAGCAGTTCTTC.

The V and J genes are TRBV7-2 and TRBJ2-1; a possible D gene is TRBD2 (6 bases). This CDR3 spans 15 amino acids. Germline V gives CDR1 SGHTA, CDR2 FQGNSA. The V and J ends lost 4 bases and 4 bases respectively, with 14 bases between them. This chain's CDR3 is CASSYTSSRYNEQFF. CDR3 DNA sequence: TGTGCCAGCAGCTACACTAGCAGCCGTTACAATGAGCAGTTCTTC.

This chain uses TRBV18 with TRBJ1-2; 7 bases align to TRBD1. This CDR3 has 15 amino acids. Germline CDR1 KGHSH, CDR2 LQKENI. With 0 bases clipped from V and 5 bases from J, the junction kept 6 bases outside the gene matches. For the CDR3, the DNA is TGTGCCAGCTCACCACCCGACAGGGCCTGGTATGGCTACACCTTC. This sequence encodes CASSPPDRAWYGYTF.

The genes are TRBV5-4 and TRBJ2-7, with D unclear. The germline V and J ends were trimmed by 4 bases and 2 bases, with 13 bases remaining between them. CDR3 length: 14 residues. Germline V CDR1 and CDR2: SGHNT, YYREEE (reference sequence). The CDR3 DNA is TGTGCCAGCAGCCTTCACGCCTCTACCTACGAGCAGTACTTC. It encodes CASSLHASTYEQYF.

This sequence joins TRBV20-1 and TRBJ2-5; D is ambiguous. With 6 bases removed from V and 5 bases from J, the gap between germline ends came to 7 bases. Germline values: CDR1 DFQATT, CDR2 SNEGSKA (reference sequence). This CDR3 has 10 amino acids. CDR3 nucleotide sequence: TGCAGTGCCCTTCGGGAGACCCAGTACTTC. It yields the protein CSALRETQYF.

The chain has TRBV28 and TRBJ1-2, with 8 bases identical to TRBD1. The germline V gene encodes CDR1 MDHEN and CDR2 SYDVKM. V dropped 5 bases and J dropped 7; count of bases not matched to a gene: 21. This CDR3 has 18 residues. CDR3 in DNA: TGTGCCAGCAGTGGTACCGGGACAGGTCGGCTTGCCTCGGGTGGCTACACCTTC. This translates into CASSGTGTGRLASGGYTF.

This rearrangement joins TRBV18 to TRBJ1-5; D is ambiguous. CDR1 and CDR2 (germline): KGHSH, LQKENI. Trimming shortened V by 3 bases and J by 5 bases, and 8 bases separated the two germline ends. This CDR3 has 13 amino acids. The CDR3: CASSPGRDQPQHF. The CDR3 nucleotides read TGTGCCAGCTCACCCGGGAGAGATCAGCCCCAGCATTTT. The full variable domain, rest sourced from reference TRBV18 and TRBJ1-5, is NAGVMQNPRHLVRRRGQEARLRCSPMKGHSHVYWYRQLPEEGLKFMVYLQKENIIDESGMPKERFSAEFPKEGPSILRIQQVVRGDSAAYFCASSPGRDQPQHFGDGTRLSIL.

V is TRBV6-6 and J is TRBJ2-2; 14 bases align to TRBD2. The J segment lost 7 bases and the V segment lost 4 bases, leaving 5 bases of the junction unmatched. CDR1 is MNHNY, CDR2 SVGAGI, per germline (reference sequence). The CDR3 sequence is 16 residues long. In nucleotides, the CDR3 is TGTGCCAGCAGTTGGGGGACTAGCGGGAGTGGCGGGGAGCTGTTTTTT. Protein: CASSWGTSGSGGELFF.

This clone showed up just once. The genes are TRBV21-1 and TRBJ2-7; TRBD1, as called in the table, went unchecked against the DNA. TRBV21-1 is termed a pseudogene. This CDR3 comprises 19 residues. CDR3 sequence: CASSKWWQGNGWRSYEQYF. The CDR3 DNA is TGTGCCAGCAGCAAATGGTGGCAGGGTAATGGGTGGAGATCCTACGAGCAGTACTTC.